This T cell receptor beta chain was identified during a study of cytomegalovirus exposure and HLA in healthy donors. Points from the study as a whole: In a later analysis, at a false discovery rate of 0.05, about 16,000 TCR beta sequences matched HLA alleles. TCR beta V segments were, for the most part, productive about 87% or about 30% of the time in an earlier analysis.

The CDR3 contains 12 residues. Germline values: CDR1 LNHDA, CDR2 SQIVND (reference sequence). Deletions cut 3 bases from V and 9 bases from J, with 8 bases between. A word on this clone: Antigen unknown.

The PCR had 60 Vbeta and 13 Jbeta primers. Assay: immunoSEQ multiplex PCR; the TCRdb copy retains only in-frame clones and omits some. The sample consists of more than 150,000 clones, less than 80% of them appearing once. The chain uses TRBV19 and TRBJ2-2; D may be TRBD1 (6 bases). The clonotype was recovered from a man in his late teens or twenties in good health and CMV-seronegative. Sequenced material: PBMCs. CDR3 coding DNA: TGTGCCAGTAGTATTCAGGGGCGGGAGCTGTTTTTT. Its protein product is CASSIQGRELFF.